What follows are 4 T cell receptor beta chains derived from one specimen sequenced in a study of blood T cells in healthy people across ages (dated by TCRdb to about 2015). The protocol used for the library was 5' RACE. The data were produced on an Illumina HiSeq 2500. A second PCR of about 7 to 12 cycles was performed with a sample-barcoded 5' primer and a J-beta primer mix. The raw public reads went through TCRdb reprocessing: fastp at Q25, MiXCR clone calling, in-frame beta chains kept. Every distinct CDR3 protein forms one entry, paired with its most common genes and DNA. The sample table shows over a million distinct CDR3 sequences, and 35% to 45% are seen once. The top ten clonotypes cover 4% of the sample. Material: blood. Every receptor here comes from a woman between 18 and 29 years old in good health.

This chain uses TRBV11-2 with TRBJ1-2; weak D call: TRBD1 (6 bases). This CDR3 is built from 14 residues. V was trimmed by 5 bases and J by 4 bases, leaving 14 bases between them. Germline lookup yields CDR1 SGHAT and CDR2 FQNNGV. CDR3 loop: CASSANRVTYGYTF. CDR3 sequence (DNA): TGTGCCAGCAGCGCCAACAGGGTTACCTATGGCTACACCTTC.

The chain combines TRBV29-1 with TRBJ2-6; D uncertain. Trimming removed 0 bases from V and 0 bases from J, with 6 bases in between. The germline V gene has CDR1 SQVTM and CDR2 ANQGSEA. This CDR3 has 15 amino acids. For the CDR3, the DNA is TGCAGCGTTGAAGACTGGGTCTCTGGGGCCAACGTCCTGACTTTC. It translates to CSVEDWVSGANVLTF.

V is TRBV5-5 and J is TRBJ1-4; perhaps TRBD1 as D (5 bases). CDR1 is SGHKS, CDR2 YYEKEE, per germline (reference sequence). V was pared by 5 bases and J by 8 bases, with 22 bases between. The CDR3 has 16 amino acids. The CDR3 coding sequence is TGTGCCAGCAGTAGGGACGTCTCCGGGGCAGGAGAAAAACTGTTTTTT. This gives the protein CASSRDVSGAGEKLFF.

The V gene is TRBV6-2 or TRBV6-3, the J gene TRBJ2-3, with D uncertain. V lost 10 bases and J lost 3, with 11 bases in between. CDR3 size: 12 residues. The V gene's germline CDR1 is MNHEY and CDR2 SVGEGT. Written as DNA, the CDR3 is TGTGCCATCGCAGGACGGACAGATACGCAGTATTTT. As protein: CAIAGRTDTQYF.